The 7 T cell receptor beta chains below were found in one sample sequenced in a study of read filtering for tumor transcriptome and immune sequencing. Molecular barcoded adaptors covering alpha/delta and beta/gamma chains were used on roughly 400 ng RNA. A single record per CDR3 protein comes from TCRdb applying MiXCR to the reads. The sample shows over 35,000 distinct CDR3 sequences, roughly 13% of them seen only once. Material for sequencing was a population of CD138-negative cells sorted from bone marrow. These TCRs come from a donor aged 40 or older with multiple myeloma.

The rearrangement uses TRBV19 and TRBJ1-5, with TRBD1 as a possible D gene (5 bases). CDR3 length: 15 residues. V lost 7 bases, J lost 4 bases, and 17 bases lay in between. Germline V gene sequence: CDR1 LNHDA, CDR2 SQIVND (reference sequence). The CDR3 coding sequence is TGTGCCAGTAAAGGTGGGGCGCACCTGAATCAGCCCCAGCATTTT. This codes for CASKGGAHLNQPQHF.

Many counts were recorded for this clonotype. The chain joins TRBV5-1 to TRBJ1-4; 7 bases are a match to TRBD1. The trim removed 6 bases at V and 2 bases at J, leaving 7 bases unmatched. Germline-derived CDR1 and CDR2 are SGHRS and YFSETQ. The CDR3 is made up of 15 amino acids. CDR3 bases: TGCGCCAGCACCCGTGACAGGGCCACTAATGAAAAACTGTTTTTT. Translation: CASTRDRATNEKLFF.

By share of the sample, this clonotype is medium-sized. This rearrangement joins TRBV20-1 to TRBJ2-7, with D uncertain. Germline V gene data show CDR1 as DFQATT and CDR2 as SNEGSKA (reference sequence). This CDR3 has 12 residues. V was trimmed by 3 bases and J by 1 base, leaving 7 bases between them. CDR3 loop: CSASLSSYEQYF. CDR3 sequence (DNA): TGCAGTGCTAGTCTCAGTTCCTACGAGCAGTACTTC.

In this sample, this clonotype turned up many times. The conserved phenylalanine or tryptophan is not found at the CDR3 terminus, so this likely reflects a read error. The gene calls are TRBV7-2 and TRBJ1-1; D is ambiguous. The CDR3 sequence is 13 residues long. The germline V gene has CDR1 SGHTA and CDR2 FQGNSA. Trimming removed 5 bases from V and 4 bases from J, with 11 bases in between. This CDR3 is CASSPTGCTEAFI. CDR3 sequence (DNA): TGTGCCAGCAGCCCTACTGGCTGCACTGAAGCTTTCATT.

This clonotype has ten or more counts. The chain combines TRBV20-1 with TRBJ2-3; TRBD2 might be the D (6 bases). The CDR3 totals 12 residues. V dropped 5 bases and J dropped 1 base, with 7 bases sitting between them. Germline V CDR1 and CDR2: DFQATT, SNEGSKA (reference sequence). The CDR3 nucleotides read TGCAGTGCTGGCGGGGGCACAGATACGCAGTATTTT. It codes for CSAGGGTDTQYF.

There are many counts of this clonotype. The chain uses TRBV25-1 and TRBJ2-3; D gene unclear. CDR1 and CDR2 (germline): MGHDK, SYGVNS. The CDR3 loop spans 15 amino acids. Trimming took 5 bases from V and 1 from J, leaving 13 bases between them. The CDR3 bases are TGTGCCAGCAGTTCCCGGGCTGTGGGCACAGATACGCAGTATTTT. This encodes CASSSRAVGTDTQYF. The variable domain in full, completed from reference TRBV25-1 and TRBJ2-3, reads EADIYQTPRYLVIGTGKKITLECSQTMGHDKMYWYQQDPGMELHLIHYSYGVNSTEKGDLSSESTVSRIRTEHFPLTLESARPSHTSQYLCASSSRAVGTDTQYFGPGTRLTVL.

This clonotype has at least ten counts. In DNA, the CDR3 is TGTGCCAGCGGCGCCCAAAATGCGGGGGACTACGAGCAGTACTTC. Translation gives CASGAQNAGDYEQYF. V and J are TRBV27 and TRBJ2-7; 7 nucleotides agree with TRBD2. With V trimmed by 8 bases and J by 3 bases, 13 bases remained unmatched. The germline V gene encodes CDR1 MNHEY and CDR2 SMNVEV (reference sequence). The CDR3 contains 15 residues.